This T cell receptor beta chain was recorded in a study of identical twins. The germline V gene encodes CDR1 SEHNR and CDR2 FQNEAQ (reference sequence). This CDR3 spans 16 amino acids. V was trimmed by 2 bases and J by 3 bases, leaving 14 bases between them. Study findings and constraints: Sharing of beta out-of-frame sequences by twins showed a weaker excess. There was an excess of low generation probability in the out-of-frame alpha sequences that twins shared.

TCRdb reprocessed the 5' RACE reads with MiXCR, giving one entry per CDR3 protein. Among about 900,000 distinct CDR3 sequences listed, roughly 12% were seen once. This clonotype was seen more than once but under ten times. The antigen is not known. The same specimen was also included in a second study, on yellow fever vaccine responses in identical twins.

Sequencing used PBMCs. The chain has TRBV7-9 and TRBJ2-1, with a possible D match to TRBD2 (7 bases). This TCR was recovered from a woman aged 18-29 years in good health. CDR3 bases: TGTGCCAGCAGCTTATGGCGGGGGCTTAGCTACAATGAGCAGTTCTTC. The encoded protein is CASSLWRGLSYNEQFF. Using reference TRBV7-9 and TRBJ2-1 for the parts outside the CDR3, the full variable domain is DTGVSQNPRHKITKRGQNVTFRCDPISEHNRLYWYRQTLGQGPEFLTYFQNEAQLEKSRLLSDRFSAERPKGSFSTLEIQRTEQGDSAMYLCASSLWRGLSYNEQFFGPGTRLTVL.